This entry lists 14 T cell receptor beta chains sequenced from one sample in a study of cytomegalovirus exposure and HLA in healthy donors. PCR used 60 Vbeta primers and 13 Jbeta primers. Generated by immunoSEQ multiplex PCR, the TCRdb table keeps only in-frame clones and is missing some. This sample yields 150,000 or so clones, of which over 70% are seen a single time; around 7% belongs to the top ten. Sequencing was carried out using PBMCs. These receptors all come from a woman between 35 and 50 years old in good health and CMV-seropositive.

V usage is TRBV11-3 and J usage is TRBJ2-1; D is possibly TRBD1 (5 bases). Trimming left V 4 bases short and J 5 bases short, with 12 bases between. CDR1 and CDR2 (germline): SGHNT, YENEEA. This CDR3 comprises 14 residues. In DNA, the CDR3 is TGTGCCAGCAGCTCCAATAGGGGTAACAATGAGCAGTTCTTC. Amino acid sequence: CASSSNRGNNEQFF.

The chain is built from TRBV7-9 and TRBJ2-5; 10 nucleotides align to TRBD1. The DNA end is more similar to TRBJ2-7, so the J call may be wrong. Germline values: CDR1 SEHNR, CDR2 FQNEAQ (reference sequence). The CDR3 is 15 amino acids. DNA for the CDR3: TGTGCCAGCAGCGTAAACCGGGACAGGGGCGACGAGCAGTACTTC. Encoded protein: CASSVNRDRGDEQYF.

The chain has TRBV6-1 and TRBJ1-1; D is perhaps TRBD1 (5 bases). CDR3 length: 13 amino acids. CDR1 is MNHNS, CDR2 SASEGT, per germline. Trimming shortened V by 7 bases and J by 4 bases, and 13 bases separated the two germline ends. The CDR3 is CASNNQGGTEAFF. CDR3 sequence (DNA): TGTGCCAGCAATAATCAGGGAGGCACTGAAGCTTTCTTT.

V is TRBV5-5 and J is TRBJ1-2; D is possibly TRBD1 (6 bases). V lost 4 bases, J lost 5 bases, and 21 bases lay in between. This CDR3 is 16 amino acids long. Looked up from germline, CDR1 is SGHKS and CDR2 is YYEKEE (reference sequence). The CDR3 loop reads CASSRGDIRTEYGYTF. CDR3 nucleotides: TGTGCCAGCAGCCGAGGGGACATTCGAACCGAATATGGCTACACCTTC.

The chain combines TRBV5-6 with TRBJ1-4; 7 nucleotides align to TRBD1. Unmatched junction bases numbered 5, after V lost 1 base and J lost 8 bases. The CDR3 loop spans 14 amino acids. The germline V gene has CDR1 SGHDT and CDR2 YYEEEE. CDR3 coding DNA: TGTGCCAGCAGCTTGAGGGGGCGAGACGAAAAACTGTTTTTT. It is translated as CASSLRGRDEKLFF. Based on the CDR3 plus reference TRBV5-6 and TRBJ1-4, the full variable domain is DAGVTQSPTHLIKTRGQQVTLRCSPKSGHDTVSWYQQALGQGPQFIFQYYEEEERQRGNFPDRFSGHQFPNYSSELNVNALLLGDSALYLCASSLRGRDEKLFFGSGTQLSVL.

The CDR3 sequence is CASSRSGNEKLFF. The DNA for the CDR3 is TGTGCCAGCTCACGATCGGGGAATGAAAAACTGTTTTTT. This chain uses TRBV18 with TRBJ1-4; D unresolved. This CDR3 has 13 amino acids. CDR1 KGHSH and CDR2 LQKENI come from the germline V gene. V dropped 4 bases and J dropped 5 bases, with 8 bases sitting between them.

The V gene is TRBV30, the J gene TRBJ2-5; 13 bases are a match to TRBD2. V was pared by 3 bases and J by 4 bases, with 5 bases of the junction left unmatched. The CDR3 length is 15 residues. Germline V lookup: CDR1 GTSNPN, CDR2 SVGIG (reference sequence). CDR3: CAWSKTSGGSETQYF. CDR3 DNA: TGTGCCTGGAGCAAGACTAGCGGGGGGTCAGAGACCCAGTACTTC.

CDR3 nucleotides: TGTGCCAGCAGCTTAATAGGGGCCGTGGATTCACCCCTCCACTTT. The encoded protein is CASSLIGAVDSPLHF. The V call is TRBV7-9, the J call TRBJ1-6, with a tentative D call TRBD1 (5 bases). CDR1 and CDR2 from the germline V gene are SEHNR and FQNEAQ (reference sequence). The CDR3 spans 15 residues. Between the trimmed V and J ends, which lost 2 bases and 8 bases, there was a span of 13 bases.

V and J are TRBV6-5 and TRBJ2-1, with 8 bases matching TRBD1. The V gene's germline CDR1 is MNHEY and CDR2 SVGAGI. The CDR3 has 14 amino acids. Trimming cost V 2 bases and J 8 bases; bases outside gene matches: 5. The CDR3 region is CASSYGTGPYEQFF. For the CDR3, the DNA is TGTGCCAGCAGTTACGGGACAGGTCCTTATGAGCAGTTCTTC.

The chain is built from TRBV5-4 and TRBJ2-6; D perhaps matches TRBD1 (5 bases). Germline V gives CDR1 SGHNT, CDR2 YYREEE (reference sequence). The CDR3 runs to 17 residues. V lost 0 bases and J 1 base, leaving 11 bases between the germline ends. The CDR3 nucleotides are TGTGCCAGCAGCTTGGGTGGGGCGCCGTCTGGGGCCAACGTCCTGACTTTC. Amino acid sequence: CASSLGGAPSGANVLTF.

The genes are TRBV9 and TRBJ1-6; D is unclear. The CDR3 is 15 amino acids. Per the germline V gene, CDR1 is SGDLS and CDR2 is YYNGEE. Trimming stripped 2 bases from V and 0 bases from J, with 6 bases between. As DNA, the CDR3 is TGTGCCAGCAGCGTTACCGGCTCCTATAATTCACCCCTCCACTTT. The encoded protein is CASSVTGSYNSPLHF.

The chain couples TRBV7-3 to TRBJ1-1; TRBD1 aligns across 8 bases. Germline CDR1 is SGHTA and CDR2 is FQGTGA. V lost 5 bases to trimming and J lost 6 bases; unmatched junction nucleotides: 8. The CDR3 has 14 residues. The CDR3 bases are TGTGCCAGCAGCCCATCACGACAGGGGTCTGAAGCTTTCTTT. Translated: CASSPSRQGSEAFF.

The sample holds a few counts of this clone. The genes are TRBV7-9 and TRBJ1-2; the D gene is possibly TRBD1 (5 bases). The V and J ends lost 3 bases and 0 bases respectively, with 11 bases between them. This CDR3 contains 15 residues. CDR1 and CDR2 (germline): SEHNR, FQNEAQ (reference sequence). The CDR3 region has the DNA TGTGCCAGCAGCTTTAGAGCAGGGACTAACTATGGCTACACCTTC. It specifies CASSFRAGTNYGYTF.

The chain links TRBV11-2 to TRBJ2-1; the D is unclear. V lost 2 bases to trimming and J lost 2 bases, with 10 bases between them. The CDR3 covers 15 residues. CDR1 is SGHAT, CDR2 FQNNGV, per germline. The CDR3 spells CASSLSTYPYNEQFF. For the CDR3, the DNA is TGTGCCAGCAGCTTATCAACCTACCCCTACAATGAGCAGTTCTTC. Based on the CDR3 plus reference TRBV11-2 and TRBJ2-1, the full variable domain is EAGVAQSPRYKIIEKRQSVAFWCNPISGHATLYWYQQILGQGPKLLIQFQNNGVVDDSQLPKDRFSAERLKGVDSTLKIQPAKLEDSAVYLCASSLSTYPYNEQFFGPGTRLTVL.